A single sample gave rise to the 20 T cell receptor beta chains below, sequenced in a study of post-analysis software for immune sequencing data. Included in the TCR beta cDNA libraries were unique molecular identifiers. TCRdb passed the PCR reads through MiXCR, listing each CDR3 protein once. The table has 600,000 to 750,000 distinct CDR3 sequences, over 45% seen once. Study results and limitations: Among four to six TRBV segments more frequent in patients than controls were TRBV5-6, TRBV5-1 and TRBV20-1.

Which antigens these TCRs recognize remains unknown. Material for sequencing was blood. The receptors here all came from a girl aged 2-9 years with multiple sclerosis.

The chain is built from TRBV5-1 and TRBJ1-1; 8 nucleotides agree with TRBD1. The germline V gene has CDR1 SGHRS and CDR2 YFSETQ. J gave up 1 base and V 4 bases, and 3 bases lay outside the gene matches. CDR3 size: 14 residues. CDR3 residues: CASSAGQENTEAFF. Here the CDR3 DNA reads TGCGCCAGCAGCGCGGGACAGGAGAACACTGAAGCTTTCTTT.

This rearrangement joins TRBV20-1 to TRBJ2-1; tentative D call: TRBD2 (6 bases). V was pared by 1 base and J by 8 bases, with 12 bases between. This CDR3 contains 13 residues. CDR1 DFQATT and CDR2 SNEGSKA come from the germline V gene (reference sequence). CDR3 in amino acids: CSARGAGADEQFF. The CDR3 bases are TGCAGTGCTAGAGGAGCGGGTGCGGATGAGCAGTTCTTC.

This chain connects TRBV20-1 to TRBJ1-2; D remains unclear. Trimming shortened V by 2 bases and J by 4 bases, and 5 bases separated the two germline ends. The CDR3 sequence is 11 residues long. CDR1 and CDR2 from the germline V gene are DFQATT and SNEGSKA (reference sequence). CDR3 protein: CSARLVYGYTF. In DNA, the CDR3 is TGCAGTGCTAGACTGGTCTATGGCTACACCTTC.

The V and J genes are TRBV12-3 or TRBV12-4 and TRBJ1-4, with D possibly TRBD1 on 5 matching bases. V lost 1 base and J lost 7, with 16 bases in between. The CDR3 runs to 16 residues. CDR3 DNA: TGTGCCAGCAGTTTAGTTGGCCAGGGAGATGGTGAAAAACTGTTTTTT. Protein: CASSLVGQGDGEKLFF.

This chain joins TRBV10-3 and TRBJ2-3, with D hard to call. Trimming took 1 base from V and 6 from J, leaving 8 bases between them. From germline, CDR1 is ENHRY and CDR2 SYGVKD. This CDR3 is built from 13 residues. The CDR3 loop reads CAISELQIDTQYF. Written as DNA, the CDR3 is TGTGCCATCAGTGAGTTACAGATCGATACGCAGTATTTT.

CDR3 sequence reads: CASSTPPSGTSSYNEQFF. The DNA of the CDR3 is TGCGCCAGCAGCACCCCGCCCAGCGGGACTAGCTCCTACAATGAGCAGTTCTTC. The chain uses TRBV5-1 and TRBJ2-1; 8 bases match TRBD2. Germline values: CDR1 SGHRS, CDR2 YFSETQ. The CDR3 extends over 18 amino acids. V shed 4 bases, J shed 0 bases, and the junction held 12 bases outside the gene matches.

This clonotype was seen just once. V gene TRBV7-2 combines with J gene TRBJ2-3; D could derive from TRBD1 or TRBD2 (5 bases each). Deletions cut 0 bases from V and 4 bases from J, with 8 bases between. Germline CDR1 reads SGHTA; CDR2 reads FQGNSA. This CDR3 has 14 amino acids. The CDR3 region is CASSLALGADTQYF. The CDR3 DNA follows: TGTGCCAGCAGCTTAGCGTTGGGGGCAGATACGCAGTATTTT.

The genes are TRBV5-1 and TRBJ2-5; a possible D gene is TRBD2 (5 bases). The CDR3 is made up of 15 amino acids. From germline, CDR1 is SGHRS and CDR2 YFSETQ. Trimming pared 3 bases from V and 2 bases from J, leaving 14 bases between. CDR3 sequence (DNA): TGCGCCAGCAGCTACCGTCGGGGAGCACAAGAGACCCAGTACTTC. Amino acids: CASSYRRGAQETQYF.

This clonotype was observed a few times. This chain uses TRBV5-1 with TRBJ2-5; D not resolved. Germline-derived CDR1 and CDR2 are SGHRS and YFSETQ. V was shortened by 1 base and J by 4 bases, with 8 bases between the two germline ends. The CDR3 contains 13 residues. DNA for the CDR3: TGCGCCAGCAGCTTGAGTGTAGGAGAGACCCAGTACTTC. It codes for CASSLSVGETQYF.

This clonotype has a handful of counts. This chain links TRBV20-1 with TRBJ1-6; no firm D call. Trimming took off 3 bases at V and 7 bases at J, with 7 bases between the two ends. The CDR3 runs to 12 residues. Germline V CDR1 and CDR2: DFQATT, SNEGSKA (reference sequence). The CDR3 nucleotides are TGCAGTGCTAGGCAGGTCAATTCACCCCTCCACTTT. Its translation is CSARQVNSPLHF.

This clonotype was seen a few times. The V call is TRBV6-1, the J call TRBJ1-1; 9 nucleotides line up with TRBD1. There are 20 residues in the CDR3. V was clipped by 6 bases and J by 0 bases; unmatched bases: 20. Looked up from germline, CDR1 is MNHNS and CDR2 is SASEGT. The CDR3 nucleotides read TGTGCCAGCAGCCGCGGACAGGGGACGATTGGGGGCGTTCTGAACACTGAAGCTTTCTTT. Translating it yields CASSRGQGTIGGVLNTEAFF.

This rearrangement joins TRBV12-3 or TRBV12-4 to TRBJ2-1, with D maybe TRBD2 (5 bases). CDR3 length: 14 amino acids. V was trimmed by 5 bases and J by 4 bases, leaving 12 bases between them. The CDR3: CASSGRVKYNEQFF. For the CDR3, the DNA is TGTGCCAGCAGTGGGCGGGTCAAATACAATGAGCAGTTCTTC.

CDR3 residues: CASSRGADTYVQYF. The DNA for the CDR3 is TGTGCCAGCAGCCGAGGTGCGGACACCTACGTGCAGTACTTC. The chain employs TRBV7-6 and TRBJ2-4; D may be TRBD1 (5 bases). Germline loops: CDR1 SGHVS, CDR2 FNYEAQ. The CDR3 covers 14 residues. The V gene lost 5 bases and the J gene lost 13 bases, with 21 bases spanning the gap.

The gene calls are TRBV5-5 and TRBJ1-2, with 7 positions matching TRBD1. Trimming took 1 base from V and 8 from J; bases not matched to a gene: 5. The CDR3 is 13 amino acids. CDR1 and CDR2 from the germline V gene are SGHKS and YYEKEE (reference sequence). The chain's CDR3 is CASSLFTGEGYTF. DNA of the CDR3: TGTGCCAGCAGCTTGTTCACAGGGGAGGGCTACACCTTC.

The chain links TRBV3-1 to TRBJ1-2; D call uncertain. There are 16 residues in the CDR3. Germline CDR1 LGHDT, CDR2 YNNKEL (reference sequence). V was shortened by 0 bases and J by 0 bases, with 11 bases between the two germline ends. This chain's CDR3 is CASSQDWEPSNYGYTF. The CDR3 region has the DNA TGTGCCAGCAGCCAAGACTGGGAACCCTCTAACTATGGCTACACCTTC.

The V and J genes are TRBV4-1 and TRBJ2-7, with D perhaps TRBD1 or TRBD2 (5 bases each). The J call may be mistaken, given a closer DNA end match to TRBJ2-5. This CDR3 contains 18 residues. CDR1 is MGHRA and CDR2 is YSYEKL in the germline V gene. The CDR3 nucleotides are TGCGCCAGCAGCCAAGATGAATCCCCGACGGGGCCGGGAGAGACCCAGTACTTC. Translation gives CASSQDESPTGPGETQYF.

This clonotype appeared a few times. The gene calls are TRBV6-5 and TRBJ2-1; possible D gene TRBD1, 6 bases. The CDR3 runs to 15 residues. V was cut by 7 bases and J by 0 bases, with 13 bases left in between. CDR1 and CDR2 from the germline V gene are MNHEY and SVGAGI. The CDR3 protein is CASNLGQSSYNEQFF. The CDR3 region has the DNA TGTGCCAGCAACCTCGGACAGTCCTCCTACAATGAGCAGTTCTTC.

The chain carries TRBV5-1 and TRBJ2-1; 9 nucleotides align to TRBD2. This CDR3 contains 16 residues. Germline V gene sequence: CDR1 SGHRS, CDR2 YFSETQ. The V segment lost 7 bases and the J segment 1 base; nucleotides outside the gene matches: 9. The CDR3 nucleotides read TGCGCCAGCTTGGGTTTAGCGGGAGCGTCCTACAATGAGCAGTTCTTC. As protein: CASLGLAGASYNEQFF.

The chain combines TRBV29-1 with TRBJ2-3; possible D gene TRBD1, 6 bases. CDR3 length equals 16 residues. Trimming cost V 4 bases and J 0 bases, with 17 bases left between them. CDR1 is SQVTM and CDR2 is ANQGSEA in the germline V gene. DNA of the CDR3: TGCAGCGTTGGGTTTGGGGTAGGGACAAGCACAGATACGCAGTATTTT. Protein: CSVGFGVGTSTDTQYF.

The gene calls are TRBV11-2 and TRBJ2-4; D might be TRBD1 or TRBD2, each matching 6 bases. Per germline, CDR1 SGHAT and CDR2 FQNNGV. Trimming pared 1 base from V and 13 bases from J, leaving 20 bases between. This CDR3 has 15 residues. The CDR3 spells CASSLATGRFEEQYF. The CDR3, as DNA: TGTGCCAGCAGCTTAGCTACAGGGAGGTTTGAAGAGCAGTACTTC.